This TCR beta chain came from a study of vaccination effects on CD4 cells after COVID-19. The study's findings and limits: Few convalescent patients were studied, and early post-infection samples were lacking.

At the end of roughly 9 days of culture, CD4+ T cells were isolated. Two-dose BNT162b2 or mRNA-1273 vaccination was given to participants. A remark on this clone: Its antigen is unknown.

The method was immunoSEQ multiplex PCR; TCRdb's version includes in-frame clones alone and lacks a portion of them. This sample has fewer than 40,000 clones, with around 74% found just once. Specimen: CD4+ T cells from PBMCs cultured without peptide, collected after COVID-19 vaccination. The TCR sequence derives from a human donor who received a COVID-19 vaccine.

CDR3: CASSLGVDYSEQYF. For the CDR3, the DNA is TGTGCCAGCAGCTTGGGGGTAGACTATAGCGAGCAGTACTTC. V usage is TRBV5-4 and J usage is TRBJ2-7; TRBD2 is a possible D gene (5 bases). With 0 bases removed from V and 6 bases from J, the gap between germline ends came to 13 bases. Germline loops: CDR1 SGHNT, CDR2 YYREEE (reference sequence). The length of the CDR3 is 14 residues.